These 21 T cell receptor beta chains were sequenced from one sample in a study of human CD8 memory T cell subsets. UMI-labeled 5' RACE produced the TCR beta libraries. TCRdb re-called the 5' RACE reads and gives one entry per CDR3 protein, without DNA. Recorded for this sample: thousands of distinct CDR3 sequences. The authors defined TPEX cells as CCR7+ PD-1+ TIGIT+ early memory CD8+ T cells carrying exhausted-like traits. The sample comprised CD8+ T cells from PBMCs. These receptor sequences come from a human donor in good health.

The J gene is TRBJ2-1, the V gene TRBV7-9; TCRdb reports TRBD1, a call that lacks DNA to check it against. The CDR3 sequence is 12 residues long. Germline lookup yields CDR1 SEHNR and CDR2 FQNEAQ (reference sequence). The CDR3 region is CASSFVGDEQFF.

This chain's CDR3 is CASSSLAGSSEQFF. V is TRBV7-3 and J is TRBJ2-1; with no DNA, the TCRdb D assignment of TRBD2 cannot be verified. Germline values: CDR1 SGHTA, CDR2 FQGTGA. The CDR3 has 14 residues.

V and J are TRBV5-4 and TRBJ2-2; TCRdb proposes TRBD1, but this gene call is untestable without DNA. Germline CDR1 is SGHNT and CDR2 is YYREEE (reference sequence). The CDR3 contains 15 residues. The CDR3 reads CASSPGQGNTGELFF.

The rearrangement uses TRBV9 and TRBJ2-1; TCRdb selects TRBD1, and the lack of DNA leaves this call unchecked. Germline CDR1 is SGDLS and CDR2 is YYNGEE. This CDR3 has 15 amino acids. CDR3: CASSVSGAGWNEQFF.

This clonotype registers medium-sized (0.01 to 0.1%) by frequency. The chain joins TRBV6-4 to TRBJ2-1; TCRdb's D call of TRBD2 is untestable without DNA. This CDR3 is built from 15 residues. Germline V gene lookup returns CDR1 MRHNA and CDR2 SNTAGT. CDR3 residues: CASSNGRANYNEQFF.

The chain is built from TRBV7-2 and TRBJ2-3; TCRdb indicates TRBD2, and absent DNA this call remains unverified. Germline-derived CDR1 and CDR2 are SGHTA and FQGNSA. This CDR3 is built from 15 residues. CDR3 loop: CASTLVPSGTDTQYF.

The CDR3 spells CSVVDTYTGELFF. The chain is built from TRBV29-1 and TRBJ2-2; lacking DNA, the TRBD1 call made by TCRdb goes unchecked. Germline V CDR1 and CDR2: SQVTM, ANQGSEA. This CDR3 is 13 amino acids long.

CDR3 sequence: CASSLQLNTEAFF. The chain employs TRBV25-1 and TRBJ1-1. The length of the CDR3 is 13 residues. Germline CDR1 is MGHDK and CDR2 is SYGVNS. Combining the CDR3 with reference TRBV25-1 and TRBJ1-1 gives the whole variable domain EADIYQTPRYLVIGTGKKITLECSQTMGHDKMYWYQQDPGMELHLIHYSYGVNSTEKGDLSSESTVSRIRTEHFPLTLESARPSHTSQYLCASSLQLNTEAFFGQGTRLTVV.

The CDR3: CASTEGDTDTQYF. The chain has TRBV9 and TRBJ2-3; TCRdb calls TRBD2, which cannot be checked without DNA. Germline V gene sequence: CDR1 SGDLS, CDR2 YYNGEE. This CDR3 spans 13 amino acids.

This chain connects TRBV19 to TRBJ2-7. The CDR3 has 13 residues. In germline, CDR1 is LNHDA, CDR2 SQIVND (reference sequence). This CDR3 is CASSHRESYEQYF.

The rearrangement joins TRBV15 to TRBJ2-7; TCRdb names TRBD1, which stays unverified in the absence of DNA. CDR3 size: 17 residues. Germline CDR1 and CDR2: LNHNV and YYDKDF (reference sequence). Here the CDR3 reads CATSRPTWTGGVYEQYF.

This sequence joins TRBV5-6 and TRBJ2-1. Germline assignment: CDR1 SGHDT and CDR2 YYEEEE. The CDR3 is 14 amino acids. CDR3 sequence reads: CASSSVRYRYEQFF.

The chain employs TRBV4-1 and TRBJ2-7; TCRdb returns TRBD1, unconfirmable since there is no DNA. This CDR3 is built from 15 residues. Germline CDR1 and CDR2: MGHRA and YSYEKL. CDR3: CASSPGTSSFYEQYF.

J is TRBJ2-5 and V is TRBV5-4; TCRdb proposes TRBD2, but this gene call is untestable without DNA. Germline CDR1 reads SGHNT; CDR2 reads YYREEE (reference sequence). CDR3 length equals 17 residues. The CDR3 here is CASSERGAGGLQETQYF.

The V gene is TRBV6-6, the J gene TRBJ1-1; TCRdb picks TRBD1, but there is no DNA to check that call. The CDR3 totals 13 residues. Germline assignment: CDR1 MNHNY and CDR2 SVGAGI (reference sequence). The CDR3 sequence is CASSEGQNTEAFF.

The chain carries TRBV7-8 and TRBJ2-5; as DNA is missing, the TRBD1 call by TCRdb cannot be tested. Per germline, CDR1 SGHVS and CDR2 FQNEAQ. The CDR3 is made up of 13 amino acids. The CDR3 reads CASSSEGGETQYF.

V gene TRBV7-3 combines with J gene TRBJ2-1; TCRdb picks TRBD2, but there is no DNA to check that call. The germline V gene encodes CDR1 SGHTA and CDR2 FQGTGA. The CDR3 loop spans 14 amino acids. The CDR3 region is CASSSLAGVDEQFF.

The rearrangement links TRBV27 to TRBJ2-7; TCRdb proposes TRBD1, but this gene call is untestable without DNA. Germline V gives CDR1 MNHEY, CDR2 SMNVEV (reference sequence). The CDR3 contains 19 residues. The CDR3 here is CASPNSSDRTQRPNYEQYF.

This chain joins TRBV2 and TRBJ2-5; lacking DNA, the TRBD2 call made by TCRdb goes unchecked. CDR1 SNHLY and CDR2 FYNNEI come from the germline V gene. The CDR3 has 13 residues. CDR3 sequence: CASSAGWRETQYF.

The chain combines TRBV19 with TRBJ2-7; absent DNA, TCRdb's TRBD2 call cannot be checked. The CDR3 has 14 amino acids. CDR1 is LNHDA, CDR2 SQIVND, per germline (reference sequence). CDR3 protein: CASSPGTAGYEQYF.

The chain couples TRBV29-1 to TRBJ1-2; TCRdb proposes TRBD1, but this gene call is untestable without DNA. The CDR3 is 13 residues long. CDR1 SQVTM and CDR2 ANQGSEA come from the germline V gene. The CDR3 here is CSVRSTSGYGYTF.